Below are 10 T cell receptor beta chains sequenced from a single sample in a study of blood T cell repertoires in COVID-19. The protocol was immunoSEQ multiplex PCR, while the TCRdb copy is restricted to in-frame clones and leaves out a portion. The table includes roughly 260,000 clones, 75% to 90% detected once. Material for sequencing was PBMCs or T cells enriched from blood (not recorded which). These receptors originate from a woman between 25 and 40 years old with acute COVID-19.

The chain combines TRBV4-2 with TRBJ2-1; no definite D call. This CDR3 has 14 residues. With 0 bases removed from V and 10 bases from J, the gap between germline ends came to 13 bases. The germline CDR1 and CDR2 sequences are LGHNA and YNFKEQ. CDR3 sequence: CASSQDLLLQEQFF. The CDR3 DNA sequence: TGTGCCAGCAGCCAAGATCTCCTCCTCCAGGAGCAGTTCTTC.

Turning to this clone: The germline gene is not matched at one end of the junction; a read error may be the cause. The chain couples TRBV7-7 to TRBJ2-3; 7 bases align to TRBD2. This CDR3 has 16 amino acids. Germline V lookup: CDR1 SSHAT, CDR2 FNYEAQ (reference sequence). Here the CDR3 DNA reads TGTGCTAGCAGCCCCGGGACTATGAGGGGCACAGATACGCAGTATTTT. It specifies CASSPGTMRGTDTQYF.

The J gene is TRBJ1-6, the V gene TRBV5-6; D unclear. CDR1 is SGHDT and CDR2 is YYEEEE in the germline V gene. Trimming took 2 bases from V and 10 from J, leaving 13 bases between them. The CDR3 runs 14 residues. The CDR3 protein is CASSLPDKYSPLHF. CDR3 nucleotide sequence: TGTGCCAGCAGCTTACCCGACAAGTACTCACCCCTCCACTTT. The whole variable domain, filled in from reference TRBV5-6 and TRBJ1-6, reads DAGVTQSPTHLIKTRGQQVTLRCSPKSGHDTVSWYQQALGQGPQFIFQYYEEEERQRGNFPDRFSGHQFPNYSSELNVNALLLGDSALYLCASSLPDKYSPLHFGNGTRLTVT.

The chain couples TRBV5-1 to TRBJ1-3, with a weak D call TRBD1 (6 bases). This CDR3 spans 15 amino acids. From germline, CDR1 is SGHRS and CDR2 YFSETQ. V was pared by 3 bases and J by 0 bases, with 10 bases between. The CDR3 region is CASSSTGSSGNTIYF. The CDR3 DNA reads TGCGCCAGCAGCTCTACAGGGAGCTCTGGAAACACCATATATTTT.

The chain recombines TRBV6-5 with TRBJ2-2; 11 nucleotides line up with TRBD2. V lost 2 bases, J lost 5 bases, and 4 bases stayed unmatched. CDR1 MNHEY and CDR2 SVGAGI come from the germline V gene. The CDR3 sequence is 16 residues long. The CDR3, as DNA: TGTGCCAGCAGTTACCTCGGACTAGCGGGTACCGGGGAGCTGTTTTTT. Amino acids: CASSYLGLAGTGELFF.

The rearrangement joins TRBV15 to TRBJ2-5; D gene unclear. Germline lookup yields CDR1 LNHNV and CDR2 YYDKDF (reference sequence). There are 13 residues in the CDR3. Trimming took off 0 bases at V and 5 bases at J, with 7 bases between the two ends. The CDR3 coding sequence is TGTGCCACCAGCAGAGATCTCCTGGAGACCCAGTACTTC. Its protein product is CATSRDLLETQYF.

The chain uses TRBV5-6 and TRBJ1-2; D might be TRBD1 (5 bases). Germline CDR1 SGHDT, CDR2 YYEEEE. This CDR3 region has 15 residues. V was shortened by 1 base and J by 8 bases, with 18 bases between the two germline ends. The CDR3 bases are TGTGCCAGCAGCTTGTTGCAGGGTCGGGTGGAAGGCTACACCTTC. Translating it yields CASSLLQGRVEGYTF.

The V and J genes are TRBV5-4 and TRBJ2-5; 8 positions match TRBD1. The V gene's germline CDR1 is SGHNT and CDR2 YYREEE (reference sequence). The V and J ends lost 4 bases and 7 bases, in that order; junction bases with no gene match: 6. The length of the CDR3 is 13 residues. The CDR3 loop is CASSTDRGVTQYF. The DNA of the CDR3 is TGTGCCAGCAGCACCGACAGGGGCGTGACCCAGTACTTC. The whole variable domain, remainder taken from reference TRBV5-4 and TRBJ2-5, is ETGVTQSPTHLIKTRGQQVTLRCSSQSGHNTVSWYQQALGQGPQFIFQYYREEENGRGNFPPRFSGLQFPNYSSELNVNALELDDSALYLCASSTDRGVTQYFGPGTRLLVL.

This chain connects TRBV7-2 to TRBJ2-1, with TRBD2 matching over 7 bases. This CDR3 has 15 amino acids. Germline V CDR1 and CDR2: SGHTA, FQGNSA. J was trimmed by 2 bases and V by 5 bases; bases with no gene match: 6. CDR3 region: CASSTKRETYNEQFF. The CDR3 DNA reads TGTGCCAGCAGCACGAAGCGGGAAACCTACAATGAGCAGTTCTTC.

The V call is TRBV5-6, the J call TRBJ1-1; D perhaps matches TRBD1 (5 bases). The ends were cut back, 4 bases at V and 0 bases at J, with 16 bases in the middle. This CDR3 has 16 amino acids. Germline V gene sequence: CDR1 SGHDT, CDR2 YYEEEE. The CDR3 nucleotides read TGTGCCAGCAGCCCAACAGGTCGGCCCATGAACACTGAAGCTTTCTTT. Amino acid sequence: CASSPTGRPMNTEAFF.